This passage covers 5 T cell receptor beta chains from one sample sequenced in a study of regulatory T cells in long-lasting Graves disease. iRepertoire HTBI primers and Arm-PCR of CDR3 regions built TCR beta libraries. TCRdb used MiXCR to reprocess the multiplex PCR reads, holding one entry per CDR3 protein. Of 300,000 to 450,000 distinct CDR3 sequences listed, 15% to 19% are singletons. Stated time point: newly diagnosed GD, antithyroid drugs for less than 3 months. RNA from PBMCs was the source of the TCR library. Sequencing used peripheral blood mononuclear cells (PBMCs), obtained at new diagnosis, from a patient treated with antithyroid drugs. All receptors derive from a female donor with Graves disease.

In the case of this clonotype: This may be a read error, as it is one base from a much larger clone. V and J are TRBV6-1 and TRBJ2-5, with a possible D match to TRBD2 (6 bases). The CDR3 totals 11 residues. V was trimmed by 7 bases and J by 7 bases, leaving 10 bases between them. Germline V gives CDR1 MNHNS, CDR2 SASEGT. The CDR3 protein is CASTNGGTQYF. CDR3 nucleotides: TGTGCCAGCACCAACGGGGGGACCCAGTACTTC.

This chain links TRBV11-2 with TRBJ2-3, with D hard to call. Trimming stripped 4 bases from V and 4 bases from J, with 18 bases between. This CDR3 contains 16 residues. Germline loops: CDR1 SGHAT, CDR2 FQNNGV. The CDR3 sequence is CASSSRLAAHPDTQYF. CDR3 DNA sequence: TGTGCCAGCAGCTCCCGTCTGGCGGCACACCCAGATACGCAGTATTTT. Supplemented by reference TRBV11-2 and TRBJ2-3, the full variable domain reads EAGVAQSPRYKIIEKRQSVAFWCNPISGHATLYWYQQILGQGPKLLIQFQNNGVVDDSQLPKDRFSAERLKGVDSTLKIQPAKLEDSAVYLCASSSRLAAHPDTQYFGPGTRLTVL.

This clonotype was picked up a small number of times. The rearrangement joins TRBV29-1 to TRBJ2-2; 7 nucleotides align to TRBD1. Germline CDR1 reads SQVTM; CDR2 reads ANQGSEA. The junction had 5 bases not matched to a gene; V was cut back by 1 base and J by 3 bases. CDR3 length equals 15 residues. The CDR3, as DNA: TGCAGCGTTGAAGTCCCAGGGGGTGACACCGGGGAGCTGTTTTTT. This codes for CSVEVPGGDTGELFF.

This clonotype was found many times. CDR3 loop: CASSWVGAGEETQYF. In DNA, the CDR3 is TGTGCCAGCAGCTGGGTCGGGGCAGGGGAAGAGACCCAGTACTTC. The chain uses TRBV13 and TRBJ2-5; D is perhaps TRBD1 (6 bases). The V end was cut by 4 bases, the J end by 3 bases, with 15 bases between. CDR1 is PRHDT and CDR2 is FYEKMQ in the germline V gene (reference sequence). The CDR3 sequence is 15 residues long. Filled out from reference TRBV13 and TRBJ2-5, the complete variable domain reads AAGVIQSPRHLIKEKRETATLKCYPIPRHDTVYWYQQGPGQDPQFLISFYEKMQSDKGSIPDRFSAQQFSDYHSELNMSSLELGDSALYFCASSWVGAGEETQYFGPGTRLLVL.

In regard to this clonotype: A read error is possible here, since a much larger clone lies one base away. The rearrangement uses TRBV20-1 and TRBJ1-4; possible D gene TRBD1, 6 bases. The CDR3 sequence is 15 residues long. Looked up from germline, CDR1 is DFQATT and CDR2 is SNEGSKA (reference sequence). In DNA form, the CDR3 reads TGCAGTGCTAGACCCAACGGAGGGGGAGAGGAAAAACTGCTTTTT. Translating gives CSARPNGGGEEKLLF.